This TCR beta chain was sequenced during a study of cytomegalovirus exposure and HLA in healthy donors. Study-wide context: Genetic ancestry analysis placed about 76% of the 300 to 500 donors that were genotyped in the Caucasian-associated cluster.

The PCR contained 60 Vbeta and 13 Jbeta primers. Measured with immunoSEQ multiplex PCR; TCRdb has only the in-frame clones, and not every one. The sample lists approximately 160,000 clones, around 78% occurring once. Study-wide findings and caveats: Association of under 20,000 TCR beta sequences with HLA alleles was found at 0.05 false discovery rate in a later analysis. V- and J-gene trimming of TCR beta was linked (in a later analysis) to a missense DCLRE1C variant.

Per the germline V gene, CDR1 is MNHNS and CDR2 is SASEGT. V gave up 8 bases and J gave up 6 bases; unmatched junction bases: 16. The CDR3 runs 15 residues. About this clone itself: What it recognizes is unknown.

The chain carries TRBV6-1 and TRBJ2-7; 7 bases are shared with TRBD1. The receptor was isolated from a woman between 40 and 50 years old in good health and CMV-seronegative. The specimen sequenced was PBMCs. For the CDR3, the DNA is TGTGCCAGCGAGGATCCGACAGGGCCCTTTGGCGAGCAGTACTTC. Translated, it gives CASEDPTGPFGEQYF.